The next 14 T cell receptor beta chains were all read from a single sample in a study of OX40 agonist ivuxolimab in advanced cancers. Measured with immunoSEQ multiplex PCR; TCRdb has only the in-frame clones, and not every one. The sample yields 65,000 to 80,000 clones, around 86% seen once. This specimen was CD4+ or CD8+ T cells sorted from blood, taken in a trial of the OX40 agonist ivuxolimab. The receptor set was obtained from an adult with an advanced solid tumor such as melanoma, head and neck, liver or kidney cancer.

The chain recombines TRBV7-6 with TRBJ2-1; maybe TRBD2 (5 bases). There are 14 residues in the CDR3. CDR1 and CDR2 from the germline V gene are SGHVS and FNYEAQ. The ends were cut back, 1 base at V and 9 bases at J, with 13 bases in the middle. The CDR3 coding sequence is TGTGCCAGCAGCTTAGTACCTAGCACGGGTGAGCAGTTCTTC. Protein product: CASSLVPSTGEQFF.

The J gene is TRBJ2-5, the V gene TRBV18; no firm D call. Germline CDR1 KGHSH, CDR2 LQKENI. The CDR3 contains 12 residues. Trimming stripped 6 bases from V and 14 bases from J, with 19 bases between. DNA for the CDR3: TGTGCCAGCTCGCTAGAGGAGAAGAGATGTTACTTC. This translates into CASSLEEKRCYF.

The gene calls are TRBV11-3 and TRBJ2-5; D is perhaps TRBD2 (7 bases). CDR1 is SGHNT and CDR2 is YENEEA in the germline V gene. The CDR3 is made up of 15 amino acids. V was cut by 5 bases and J by 4 bases, with 17 bases left in between. CDR3 sequence (DNA): TGTGCCAGCAGCAAAGGACTGGGGGGGCTAGAGACCCAGTACTTC. Residues: CASSKGLGGLETQYF.

This clone was seen only a few times. The gene calls are TRBV6-6 and TRBJ2-7; tentatively, D is TRBD1 or TRBD2 (6 bases each). V gave up 8 bases and J gave up 7 bases, with 12 bases separating them. Germline loops: CDR1 MNHNY, CDR2 SVGAGI (reference sequence). The CDR3 sequence is 11 residues long. As DNA, the CDR3 is TGTGCCAGCCGTCGAGGGGGGGAGCAGTACTTC. The encoded protein is CASRRGGEQYF.

The chain has TRBV7-8 and TRBJ2-3; no clear D. With 2 bases removed from V and 3 bases from J, the gap between germline ends came to 6 bases. The CDR3 extends over 13 amino acids. The V gene's germline CDR1 is SGHVS and CDR2 FQNEAQ. The CDR3 DNA follows: TGTGCCAGCAGCTTATTCGGGACAGATACGCAGTATTTT. Its protein product is CASSLFGTDTQYF.

The J gene is TRBJ1-4, the V gene TRBV2; D may be TRBD1 (5 bases). V was shortened by 9 bases and J by 1 base, with 9 bases between the two germline ends. CDR3 length: 13 residues. Per the germline V gene, CDR1 is SNHLY and CDR2 is FYNNEI. CDR3 sequence reads: CASSTVTNEKLFF. CDR3 bases: TGTGCCAGTTCGACAGTAACTAATGAAAAACTGTTTTTT.

The chain combines TRBV28 with TRBJ2-1; 9 bases align to TRBD2. V gave up 4 bases and J gave up 4 bases; unmatched junction bases: 5. CDR1 and CDR2 (germline): MDHEN, SYDVKM. The CDR3 spans 15 residues. DNA of the CDR3: TGTGCCAGCAGTTCACTAGCGGGCCAGTACAATGAGCAGTTCTTC. As protein: CASSSLAGQYNEQFF.

The gene calls are TRBV27 and TRBJ1-2, with a weak D call TRBD1 (6 bases). Germline V gene sequence: CDR1 MNHEY, CDR2 SMNVEV (reference sequence). The V and J ends lost 5 bases and 8 bases respectively, with 15 bases between them. This CDR3 contains 13 residues. CDR3 in amino acids: CASSAQGLEGYTF. The CDR3 DNA reads TGTGCCAGCAGTGCTCAGGGGCTGGAGGGCTACACCTTC.

The J gene is TRBJ2-3, the V gene TRBV10-1; 10 bases map to TRBD2. This CDR3 is 15 amino acids long. Germline V gene data show CDR1 as WNHNN and CDR2 as SYGVQD (reference sequence). The V segment lost 5 bases and the J segment 1 base; nucleotides outside the gene matches: 3. This CDR3 reads CASSPGTSGTDTQYF. In DNA, the CDR3 is TGCGCCAGCAGTCCCGGGACTAGCGGCACAGATACGCAGTATTTT.

The V gene is TRBV12-2, the J gene TRBJ2-7; TRBD2 is the table's D call, not checked against the DNA. TRBV12-2 is noted as a pseudogene. The CDR3 length is 12 residues. The CDR3 region is CARVGTSTEQYF. CDR3 nucleotide sequence: TGTGCGAGAGTCGGGACTAGCACCGAGCAGTACTTC.

V is TRBV19 and J is TRBJ2-7, with 7 bases matching TRBD1. Germline V gene lookup returns CDR1 LNHDA and CDR2 SQIVND (reference sequence). Losses at the gene ends were 3 bases for V and 6 bases for J; bases not matched to a gene: 8. The CDR3 spans 14 residues. CDR3 sequence reads: CASSIGQDFAEQYF. The CDR3 region has the DNA TGTGCCAGTAGTATTGGACAGGACTTTGCCGAGCAGTACTTC. The full variable domain, with the rest looked up from reference TRBV19 and TRBJ2-7, is DGGITQSPKYLFRKEGQNVTLSCEQNLNHDAMYWYRQDPGQGLRLIYYSQIVNDFQKGDIAEGYSVSREKKESFPLTVTSAQKNPTAFYLCASSIGQDFAEQYFGPGTRLTVT.

V is TRBV7-9 and J is TRBJ1-1, with unresolved D. Germline CDR1 is SEHNR and CDR2 is FQNEAQ (reference sequence). This CDR3 contains 15 residues. The V end was cut by 0 bases, the J end by 7 bases, with 15 bases between. The CDR3 DNA sequence: TGTGCCAGCAGCTTAGCTCCGGAGCAGAAAAATGAAGCTTTCTTT. It is translated as CASSLAPEQKNEAFF.

V usage is TRBV10-3 and J usage is TRBJ1-2; D unclear. In germline, CDR1 is ENHRY, CDR2 SYGVKD. The V gene lost 4 bases and the J gene lost 2 bases, with 14 bases spanning the gap. There are 15 residues in the CDR3. The CDR3 spells CAISGLYGVNYGYTF. The CDR3, as DNA: TGTGCCATCAGTGGGCTTTATGGGGTAAACTATGGCTACACCTTC.

CDR3 bases: TGTGCCATCAGTGACGAGACAGGTTCTAATGAAAAACTGTTTTTT. It encodes CAISDETGSNEKLFF. The chain is built from TRBV10-3 and TRBJ1-4; D possibly corresponds to TRBD1 (6 bases). Germline loops: CDR1 ENHRY, CDR2 SYGVKD. The CDR3 covers 15 residues. V was clipped by 3 bases and J by 3 bases, with 11 bases between them.